These 24 T cell receptor beta chains were all obtained from the same sample, sequenced in a study of T-cell memory formation after mild COVID-19. MiXCR, applied by TCRdb to the 5' RACE reads, yields one record per CDR3 protein. The table has roughly 400,000 distinct CDR3 sequences, roughly 18% seen once. The specimen sequenced was PBMCs or a T cell subset sorted from them (not recorded which). These receptors were collected from a man younger than 35 who had mild COVID-19 (a few samples of this study predate the infection). Cell type and time point are not known.

This clonotype was observed a handful of times. This chain links TRBV4-1 with TRBJ1-2, with TRBD1 matching 7 bases. CDR1 MGHRA and CDR2 YSYEKL come from the germline V gene. This CDR3 comprises 13 residues. Trimming cost V 6 bases and J 6 bases; bases outside gene matches: 7. This chain's CDR3 is CASRPTGRDGYTF. CDR3 bases: TGCGCCAGCAGACCGACAGGGAGGGATGGCTACACCTTC.

V usage is TRBV6-5 and J usage is TRBJ2-2; 11 positions match TRBD1. CDR1 and CDR2 from the germline V gene are MNHEY and SVGAGI. The CDR3 length is 16 residues. V lost 5 bases, J lost 3 bases, and 5 bases stayed unmatched. The CDR3, as DNA: TGTGCCAGCAGTCCGGGGGACAGGGGGTACACCGGGGAGCTGTTTTTT. Its protein is CASSPGDRGYTGELFF.

The genes are TRBV7-2 and TRBJ1-1; TRBD1 is a possible D gene (6 bases). CDR3 length: 14 amino acids. Per germline, CDR1 SGHTA and CDR2 FQGNSA. V lost 5 bases to trimming and J lost 7 bases, with 17 bases between them. CDR3 amino acids: CASSLTRGGVEAFF. CDR3 in DNA: TGTGCCAGCAGCCTCACGAGGGGGGGCGTTGAAGCTTTCTTT.

V and J are TRBV4-3 and TRBJ1-1; D remains ambiguous. Germline loops: CDR1 LGHNA, CDR2 YSLEER. Trimming cost V 0 bases and J 0 bases, with 5 bases left between them. The CDR3 sequence is 14 residues long. The CDR3 nucleotides read TGCGCCAGCAGCCAAGAACACATGAACACTGAAGCTTTCTTT. Protein product: CASSQEHMNTEAFF.

This clonotype was observed many times. The V gene is TRBV4-3, the J gene TRBJ1-2, with D unclear. The CDR3 is 16 amino acids. Germline assignment: CDR1 LGHNA and CDR2 YSLEER. V was clipped by 4 bases and J by 4 bases, with 19 bases between them. The CDR3 nucleotides read TGCGCCAGCAGCCCCGTCCACTTTGACCTTTCCTATGGCTACACCTTC. Protein product: CASSPVHFDLSYGYTF.

V gene TRBV7-8 combines with J gene TRBJ1-2; no clear D gene. The germline V and J ends were trimmed by 4 bases and 4 bases, with 10 bases remaining between them. Germline assignment: CDR1 SGHVS and CDR2 FQNEAQ. The CDR3 consists of 13 residues. The CDR3 is CASSSRQSYGYTF. The DNA for the CDR3 is TGTGCCAGCAGCTCCAGGCAGTCCTATGGCTACACCTTC.

This clonotype was picked up a small number of times. The chain joins TRBV9 to TRBJ1-2; D is undetermined. The CDR3 consists of 13 residues. V was clipped by 7 bases and J by 1 base, with 11 bases between them. Germline loops: CDR1 SGDLS, CDR2 YYNGEE. This CDR3 reads CASVRGVNYGYTF. Here the CDR3 DNA reads TGTGCCAGCGTACGGGGAGTTAACTATGGCTACACCTTC.

V usage is TRBV5-6 and J usage is TRBJ2-1, with TRBD2 as a possible D gene (5 bases). The CDR3 contains 16 residues. V dropped 0 bases and J dropped 6 bases, with 16 bases sitting between them. In germline, CDR1 is SGHDT, CDR2 YYEEEE. The chain's CDR3 is CASSLAVGEIINEQFF. The DNA of the CDR3 is TGTGCCAGCAGCTTGGCCGTCGGGGAGATTATCAATGAGCAGTTCTTC.

In its sample, this clonotype was seen many times. This chain uses TRBV5-1 with TRBJ2-5, with TRBD2 matching 11 bases. This CDR3 comprises 16 residues. The germline CDR1 and CDR2 sequences are SGHRS and YFSETQ. With V trimmed by 4 bases and J by 5 bases, 10 bases remained unmatched. CDR3 protein: CASSPSGGLTQETQYF. The CDR3 DNA reads TGCGCCAGCAGCCCTAGCGGGGGGCTCACTCAGGAGACCCAGTACTTC.

The chain carries TRBV20-1 and TRBJ2-5; the match to TRBD2 covers 12 bases. With 5 bases clipped from V and 7 bases from J, the junction kept 8 bases outside the gene matches. Germline loops: CDR1 DFQATT, CDR2 SNEGSKA (reference sequence). The length of the CDR3 is 14 residues. Here the CDR3 reads CSAPTSGGSGTQYF. The CDR3 coding sequence is TGCAGTGCTCCTACTAGCGGGGGGAGTGGGACCCAGTACTTC.

This clonotype was seen repeatedly, ten times or more. The chain carries TRBV5-5 and TRBJ2-4; D remains unclear. V lost 4 bases, J lost 5 bases, and 10 bases lay in between. The CDR3 has 13 residues. CDR1 and CDR2 from the germline V gene are SGHKS and YYEKEE (reference sequence). The CDR3 nucleotides are TGTGCCAGCAGCACACCTCCGGAAAACATTCAGTACTTC. Residues: CASSTPPENIQYF.

In its sample, this clonotype was seen a few times. The chain has TRBV14 and TRBJ2-2; 10 nucleotides line up with TRBD2. The germline CDR1 and CDR2 sequences are SGHDN and FVKESK. J lost 5 bases, V lost 4 bases, and 7 bases had no gene match. The CDR3 consists of 16 residues. Here the CDR3 reads CASSRSGGAATGELFF. CDR3 sequence (DNA): TGTGCCAGCAGCCGCAGCGGGGGGGCCGCTACCGGGGAGCTGTTTTTT.

This clonotype appeared a few times. The chain employs TRBV6-2 or TRBV6-3 and TRBJ2-7, with a weak D call TRBD1 (5 bases). CDR1 is MNHEY and CDR2 is SVGEGT in the germline V gene. The V and J ends lost 8 bases and 1 base respectively, with 9 bases between them. The CDR3 is made up of 12 amino acids. In nucleotides, the CDR3 is TGTGCCAGCGCTCAGGGATCCTACGAGCAGTACGTC. This codes for CASAQGSYEQYV.

The table lists this clonotype with a count of one. The V call is TRBV10-1, the J call TRBJ2-2; no definite D call. From germline, CDR1 is WNHNN and CDR2 SYGVQD (reference sequence). The V and J ends lost 0 bases and 7 bases respectively, with 12 bases between them. CDR3 length: 15 residues. Here the CDR3 reads CASSESTNSDGELFF. In nucleotides, the CDR3 is TGCGCCAGCAGTGAGTCGACGAACTCGGACGGGGAGCTGTTTTTT.

This sequence joins TRBV7-3 and TRBJ2-3, with 8 bases fitting TRBD2. Trimming removed 2 bases from V and 4 bases from J; junction bases left unmatched: 5. The CDR3 extends over 15 amino acids. From germline, CDR1 is SGHTA and CDR2 FQGTGA. Here the CDR3 DNA reads TGTGCCAGCAGCTTATGGGCTAGCGGGTCAGATACGCAGTATTTT. Translated: CASSLWASGSDTQYF.

The V gene is TRBV29-1, the J gene TRBJ2-7; D gene unclear. From germline, CDR1 is SQVTM and CDR2 ANQGSEA. V shed 7 bases and J shed 6 bases, with 13 bases lying between them. The CDR3 has 11 amino acids. CDR3 in DNA: TGCAGCGGGGGAAACGGCGGCGAGCAGTACGTC. It codes for CSGGNGGEQYV.

This chain connects TRBV24-1 to TRBJ2-7; D is perhaps TRBD2 (6 bases). This CDR3 is built from 11 residues. The ends were cut back, 11 bases at V and 6 bases at J, with 13 bases in the middle. CDR1 is KGHDR and CDR2 is SFDVKD in the germline V gene. CDR3 region: CAIGMGGEQYV. For the CDR3, the DNA is TGTGCCATCGGAATGGGGGGCGAGCAGTACGTC.

The chain links TRBV20-1 to TRBJ1-1; D possibly corresponds to TRBD1 (5 bases). CDR3 length: 16 residues. With 2 bases removed from V and 0 bases from J, the gap between germline ends came to 16 bases. Per the germline V gene, CDR1 is DFQATT and CDR2 is SNEGSKA (reference sequence). In DNA, the CDR3 is TGCAGTGCTAGAATATCCTCAGGGACCGTGAACACTGAAGCTTTCTTT. This gives the protein CSARISSGTVNTEAFF.

This clonotype was seen only a few times. This chain connects TRBV7-2 to TRBJ1-2; maybe TRBD1 (5 bases). CDR3 length equals 15 residues. V was clipped by 1 base and J by 5 bases, with 14 bases between them. Germline CDR1 SGHTA, CDR2 FQGNSA. CDR3 region: CASSLVLGQTYGYTF. Here the CDR3 DNA reads TGTGCCAGCAGCTTAGTTTTAGGACAAACATATGGCTACACCTTC.

The sample holds one count of this clonotype. The chain is built from TRBV28 and TRBJ1-5, with a tentative D call TRBD1 (5 bases). Trimming took off 5 bases at V and 2 bases at J, with 10 bases between the two ends. The CDR3 runs 14 residues. Looked up from germline, CDR1 is MDHEN and CDR2 is SYDVKM. The CDR3 DNA reads TGTGCCAGCAGTGGCGGGGGTGGCAATCAGCCCCAGCATTTT. It codes for CASSGGGGNQPQHF.

The V gene is TRBV7-2, the J gene TRBJ2-5; D uncertain. The CDR3 covers 16 residues. V gave up 3 bases and J gave up 3 bases, with 17 bases separating them. The V gene's germline CDR1 is SGHTA and CDR2 FQGNSA. CDR3 in DNA: TGTGCCAGCAGCTTGGCCCCGGTAGCTTGGGAAGAGACCCAGTACTTC. This gives the protein CASSLAPVAWEETQYF.

The chain has TRBV18 and TRBJ2-2, with D perhaps being TRBD1 or TRBD2 (6 bases each). Trimming cost V 3 bases and J 5 bases, with 13 bases left between them. Germline CDR1 reads KGHSH; CDR2 reads LQKENI. This CDR3 region has 15 residues. CDR3 loop: CASSPHRAGTGELFF. As DNA, the CDR3 is TGTGCCAGCTCACCCCACAGGGCGGGGACCGGGGAGCTGTTTTTT. Combining the CDR3 with reference TRBV18 and TRBJ2-2 gives the whole variable domain NAGVMQNPRHLVRRRGQEARLRCSPMKGHSHVYWYRQLPEEGLKFMVYLQKENIIDESGMPKERFSAEFPKEGPSILRIQQVVRGDSAAYFCASSPHRAGTGELFFGEGSRLTVL.

The chain employs TRBV5-1 and TRBJ1-2; D is perhaps TRBD1 (6 bases). This CDR3 contains 12 residues. Deletions cut 2 bases from V and 8 bases from J, with 10 bases between. Germline V gene sequence: CDR1 SGHRS, CDR2 YFSETQ. CDR3 sequence reads: CASSFHREGYTF. The CDR3 DNA reads as TGCGCCAGCAGCTTCCACAGGGAGGGCTACACCTTC.

This clonotype showed up just a few times. The chain has TRBV5-1 and TRBJ1-4, with D uncertain. With 6 bases removed from V and 3 bases from J, the gap between germline ends came to 9 bases. From germline, CDR1 is SGHRS and CDR2 YFSETQ. The CDR3 length is 13 residues. The CDR3 here is CASTDPPNEKLFF. CDR3 nucleotides: TGCGCCAGCACGGATCCTCCTAATGAAAAACTGTTTTTT.